Listed below are T cell receptor beta chains from one sample, sequenced in a study of shared T cell receptors in the human thymus. Using immunoSEQ multiplex PCR, the repertoire was profiled, and TCRdb retains in-frame clones only, with some absent. The sample lists about 660,000 clones; roughly 90% were seen once. These same data were also listed under a study on human thymus T cells.

The specimen was thymocytes. These TCRs come from a boy in the first two years of life with a congenital heart defect. Each CDR3 is given with its conserved first and last residue. The D gene is left open where the match is weak. Size is omitted from some rows. Given values are once, few, many or a class for expanded clones.

j_call: TRBJ1-1; v_call: TRBV7-8; d_call: TRBD1; clone_size: -; cdr3_aa: CASSSRHRGMNTEAFF; cdr3_nt: TGTGCCAGCAGCTCAAGACACAGGGGGATGAACACTGAAGCTTTCTTT
j_call: TRBJ2-1; v_call: TRBV16; d_call: -; clone_size: -; cdr3_aa: CASSPMTGTNEQFF; cdr3_nt: TGTGCCAGCAGCCCGATGACAGGTACCAATGAGCAGTTCTTC
j_call: TRBJ2-7; v_call: TRBV11-1; d_call: TRBD1; clone_size: -; cdr3_aa: CASSLSQGFCEQYF; cdr3_nt: TGTGCCAGCAGCTTATCACAGGGGTTCTGCGAGCAGTACTTC
j_call: TRBJ2-1; v_call: TRBV21-1; d_call: -; clone_size: once; cdr3_aa: CASSKREREGYSYNEQFF; cdr3_nt: TGTGCCAGCAGCAAACGGGAGCGGGAGGGATACTCCTACAATGAGCAGTTCTTC
j_call: TRBJ1-1; v_call: TRBV19; d_call: TRBD1; clone_size: few; cdr3_aa: CASNAGGFTEAFF; cdr3_nt: TGTGCCAGTAATGCAGGGGGTTTCACTGAAGCTTTCTTT
j_call: TRBJ2-5; v_call: TRBV5-6; d_call: -; clone_size: -; cdr3_aa: CASSGSGPQYF; cdr3_nt: TGTGCCAGCAGCGGCAGCGGACCCCAGTACTTC
j_call: TRBJ2-1; v_call: TRBV29-1; d_call: -; clone_size: -; cdr3_aa: CSVVIQLREQFF; cdr3_nt: TGCAGCGTTGTCATCCAGTTACGTGAGCAGTTCTTC
j_call: TRBJ1-5; v_call: TRBV7-8; d_call: TRBD1; clone_size: -; cdr3_aa: CASSLAGRGEVNQPQHF; cdr3_nt: TGTGCCAGCAGCTTAGCGGGCAGGGGGGAGGTCAATCAGCCCCAGCATTTT
j_call: TRBJ1-1; v_call: TRBV25-1; d_call: TRBD1; clone_size: -; cdr3_aa: CASRTQGGTEAFF; cdr3_nt: TGTGCCAGCAGGACACAGGGGGGGACTGAAGCTTTCTTT
j_call: TRBJ2-3; v_call: TRBV29-1; d_call: -; clone_size: -; cdr3_aa: CSVEGGGHHTDTQYF; cdr3_nt: TGCAGCGTTGAAGGGGGGGGACACCACACAGATACGCAGTATTTT
j_call: TRBJ2-1; v_call: TRBV6-1; d_call: TRBD2; clone_size: once; cdr3_aa: CASSEAPSGSLYNEQFF; cdr3_nt: TGTGCCAGCAGTGAAGCCCCCAGCGGGAGCCTCTACAATGAGCAGTTCTTC
j_call: TRBJ2-7; v_call: TRBV19; d_call: -; clone_size: -; cdr3_aa: CASSMSQNYEQYF; cdr3_nt: TGTGCCAGTAGTATGTCCCAAAACTACGAGCAGTACTTC
j_call: TRBJ2-1; v_call: TRBV27; d_call: TRBD2; clone_size: -; cdr3_aa: CASSPRTSEYNEQFF; cdr3_nt: TGTGCCAGCAGTCCCCGGACTAGCGAGTACAATGAGCAGTTCTTC
j_call: TRBJ2-5; v_call: TRBV20-1; d_call: -; clone_size: once; cdr3_aa: CSARPGETQYF; cdr3_nt: TGCAGTGCTAGGCCAGGGGAGACCCAGTACTTC
j_call: TRBJ2-7; v_call: TRBV7-2; d_call: -; clone_size: -; cdr3_aa: CASSLPGHGYEQYF; cdr3_nt: TGTGCCAGCAGCCTCCCGGGACACGGCTACGAGCAGTACTTC
j_call: TRBJ2-3; v_call: TRBV25-1; d_call: -; clone_size: -; cdr3_aa: CATNGQGGTDTQYF; cdr3_nt: TGTGCCACCAACGGGCAGGGGGGAACAGATACGCAGTATTTT
j_call: TRBJ2-1; v_call: TRBV19; d_call: TRBD2; clone_size: -; cdr3_aa: CASTKGGDNEQFF; cdr3_nt: TGTGCCAGTACTAAGGGAGGGGACAATGAGCAGTTCTTC
j_call: TRBJ2-2; v_call: TRBV30; d_call: -; clone_size: -; cdr3_aa: CAWSVEDIYTGELFF; cdr3_nt: TGTGCCTGGAGTGTGGAAGACATTTACACCGGGGAGCTGTTTTTT
j_call: TRBJ2-3; v_call: TRBV12-5; d_call: TRBD2; clone_size: -; cdr3_aa: CASGSSGRATDTQYF; cdr3_nt: TGTGCTAGTGGATCTAGCGGGAGAGCTACAGATACGCAGTATTTT
j_call: TRBJ1-3; v_call: TRBV27; d_call: TRBD1; clone_size: once; cdr3_aa: CASRPTIGTGTGNTIYF; cdr3_nt: TGTGCCAGCAGACCAACCATCGGGACAGGGACTGGAAACACCATATATTTT
j_call: TRBJ2-6; v_call: TRBV4-1; d_call: TRBD1; clone_size: -; cdr3_aa: CASSPGQEPSGANVLTF; cdr3_nt: TGCGCCAGCAGCCCGGGACAGGAACCCTCTGGGGCCAACGTCCTGACTTTC
j_call: TRBJ2-7; v_call: TRBV7-6; d_call: TRBD2; clone_size: -; cdr3_aa: CASSLGAGGSRILSYEQYF; cdr3_nt: TGTGCCAGCAGCCTTGGGGCGGGAGGGTCCCGAATCCTCTCCTACGAGCAGTACTTC